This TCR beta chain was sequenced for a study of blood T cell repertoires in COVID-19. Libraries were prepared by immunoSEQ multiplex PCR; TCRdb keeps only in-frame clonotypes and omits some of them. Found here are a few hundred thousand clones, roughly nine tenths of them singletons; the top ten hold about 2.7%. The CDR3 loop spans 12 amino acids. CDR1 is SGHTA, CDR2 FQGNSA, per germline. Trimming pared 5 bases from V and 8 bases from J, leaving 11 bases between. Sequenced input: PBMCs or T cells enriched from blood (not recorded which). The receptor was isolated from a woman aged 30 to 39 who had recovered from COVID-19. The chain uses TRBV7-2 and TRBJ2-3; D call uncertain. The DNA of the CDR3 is TGTGCCAGCAGCCTACTCTCGGGTACGCAGTATTTT. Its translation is CASSLLSGTQYF. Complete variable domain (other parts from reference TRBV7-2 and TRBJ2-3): GAGVSQSPSNKVTEKGKDVELRCDPISGHTALYWYRQSLGQGLEFLIYFQGNSAPDKSGLPSDRFSAERTGGSVSTLTIQRTQQEDSAVYLCASSLLSGTQYFGPGTRLTVL.